The 19 T cell receptor beta chains presented below share a single source sample, sequenced in a study of blood T cell repertoires in COVID-19. Clones were sequenced by immunoSEQ multiplex PCR, and TCRdb holds only the in-frame ones, with some missing. The repertoire consists of 150,000 to 200,000 clones, with roughly nine tenths occurring once and the leading ten covering under 2%. Sample: peripheral blood. The receptors stem from a young man who had recovered from COVID-19.

The chain carries TRBV5-4 and TRBJ1-2; TRBD1 might be the D (5 bases). CDR1 is SGHNT and CDR2 is YYREEE in the germline V gene (reference sequence). This CDR3 contains 14 residues. V was clipped by 2 bases and J by 2 bases, with 10 bases between them. CDR3: CASSFQTENYGYTF. In nucleotides, the CDR3 is TGTGCCAGCAGCTTTCAGACAGAAAACTATGGCTACACCTTC.

The CDR3 nucleotides are TGTGCCAGTAGTATGGGTAGCGACAATGAGCAGTTCTTC. The encoded protein is CASSMGSDNEQFF. This chain uses TRBV19 with TRBJ2-1; a weak D match, TRBD2 (5 bases). Germline lookup yields CDR1 LNHDA and CDR2 SQIVND (reference sequence). The CDR3 has 13 residues. V gave up 3 bases and J gave up 5 bases, with 8 bases separating them.

This chain uses TRBV28 with TRBJ1-1, with a possible D match to TRBD1 (5 bases). The length of the CDR3 is 15 residues. Germline CDR1 reads MDHEN; CDR2 reads SYDVKM. V dropped 0 bases and J dropped 5 bases, with 13 bases sitting between them. The CDR3 region has the DNA TGTGCCAGCAGTTTATGGGGTTCCGGACAAACTGAAGCTTTCTTT. This translates into CASSLWGSGQTEAFF.

The chain uses TRBV9 and TRBJ2-3; tentatively, D is TRBD2 (6 bases). Trimming took off 0 bases at V and 6 bases at J, with 14 bases between the two ends. Germline CDR1 reads SGDLS; CDR2 reads YYNGEE. The CDR3 runs 15 residues. DNA of the CDR3: TGTGCCAGCAGCGTAGGTGACGGGAGTGGGGATACGCAGTATTTT. Its protein is CASSVGDGSGDTQYF.

The chain is built from TRBV9 and TRBJ2-1; TRBD2 is a possible D gene (6 bases). The CDR3 spans 13 residues. Per the germline V gene, CDR1 is SGDLS and CDR2 is YYNGEE. With 0 bases removed from V and 8 bases from J, the gap between germline ends came to 9 bases. The CDR3 DNA sequence: TGTGCCAGCAGCGTAGCGGGAGTTCATGAGCAGTTCTTC. Translating gives CASSVAGVHEQFF.

V gene TRBV11-3 combines with J gene TRBJ2-2; TRBD1 is a possible D gene (6 bases). The CDR3 is made up of 15 amino acids. Trimming took 5 bases from V and 7 from J, leaving 17 bases between them. In germline, CDR1 is SGHNT, CDR2 YENEEA. The CDR3 spells CASSLRTVSDGELFF. Here the CDR3 DNA reads TGTGCCAGCAGCCTCAGGACAGTTTCGGACGGGGAGCTGTTTTTT.

The rearrangement uses TRBV7-9 and TRBJ2-5, with D possibly being TRBD2 (6 bases). Trimming pared 6 bases from V and 2 bases from J, leaving 16 bases between. CDR1 and CDR2 (germline): SEHNR, FQNEAQ (reference sequence). The CDR3 contains 15 residues. The CDR3 DNA reads as TGTGCCAGCAGTCAGCGGGTAGGGCTACAAGAGACCCAGTACTTC. This gives the protein CASSQRVGLQETQYF.

The chain has TRBV3-1 (or the pseudogene TRBV3-2) and TRBJ1-5; tentatively, D is TRBD1 (6 bases). This CDR3 has 13 residues. The V end was cut by 2 bases, the J end by 7 bases, with 9 bases between. Germline values: CDR1 LGHDT, CDR2 YNNKEL (reference sequence). The CDR3 loop reads CASSQRGGQPQHF. CDR3 DNA: TGTGCCAGCAGCCAAAGGGGGGGCCAGCCCCAGCATTTT.

The chain couples TRBV14 to TRBJ1-2, with D uncertain. V was trimmed by 0 bases and J by 2 bases, leaving 4 bases between them. The length of the CDR3 is 13 residues. Germline V gene data show CDR1 as SGHDN and CDR2 as FVKESK. DNA of the CDR3: TGTGCCAGCAGCCAAGATCGGAACTATGGCTACACCTTC. Translating it yields CASSQDRNYGYTF.

This clone was found once. This chain uses TRBV7-2 with TRBJ2-7, with 9 bases aligning to TRBD1. Germline CDR1 SGHTA, CDR2 FQGNSA. This CDR3 spans 16 amino acids. V shed 6 bases, J shed 1 base, and the junction held 10 bases outside the gene matches. For the CDR3, the DNA is TGTGCCAGCAGTGGACAGGGGTCAGGGGGGTCCTACGAGCAGTACTTC. Translating gives CASSGQGSGGSYEQYF.

The chain recombines TRBV3-1 (or the pseudogene TRBV3-2) with TRBJ2-7; no reliable D call. Germline CDR1 and CDR2: LGHDT and YNNKEL (reference sequence). V gave up 0 bases and J gave up 6 bases, with 15 bases separating them. CDR3 length: 15 residues. For the CDR3, the DNA is TGTGCCAGCAGCCAAGAAGGTAACAGTAAGTCCGAGCAGTACTTC. Translation: CASSQEGNSKSEQYF.

The chain recombines TRBV6-6 with TRBJ1-2, with TRBD1 as a possible D gene (5 bases). CDR1 MNHNY and CDR2 SVGAGI come from the germline V gene (reference sequence). Trimming took 7 bases from V and 8 from J, leaving 14 bases between them. CDR3 length equals 12 residues. CDR3 region: CASTRGGEGYTF. As DNA, the CDR3 is TGTGCCAGCACCAGAGGAGGGGAGGGCTACACCTTC.

CDR3 loop: CASSLSSGSGTQYF. The CDR3 bases are TGTGCCAGCAGCCTCTCTAGCGGGAGTGGGACCCAGTACTTC. The rearrangement uses TRBV6-5 and TRBJ2-5; TRBD2 matches 10 bases. Unmatched junction bases numbered 8, after V lost 6 bases and J lost 7 bases. The germline V gene has CDR1 MNHEY and CDR2 SVGAGI. The CDR3 spans 14 residues.

The V call is TRBV11-1, the J call TRBJ2-2; possible D gene TRBD1, 6 bases. The ends were cut back, 2 bases at V and 7 bases at J, with 11 bases in the middle. CDR1 SGHAT and CDR2 FQDESV come from the germline V gene (reference sequence). This CDR3 is 14 amino acids long. The CDR3 nucleotides are TGTGCCAGCAGCTTACTACAGGGTATCGGGGAGCTGTTTTTT. This encodes CASSLLQGIGELFF. The full variable domain, in which reference TRBV11-1 and TRBJ2-2 provide the parts outside the CDR3, is EAEVAQSPRYKITEKSQAVAFWCDPISGHATLYWYRQILGQGPELLVQFQDESVVDDSQLPKDRFSAERLKGVDSTLKIQPAELGDSAMYLCASSLLQGIGELFFGEGSRLTVL.

V is TRBV29-1 and J is TRBJ2-1; 10 bases fit TRBD2. The CDR3 totals 18 residues. Germline loops: CDR1 SQVTM, CDR2 ANQGSEA. After removal of 1 base from V and 8 bases from J, the junction contained 17 bases not matched to a gene. The chain's CDR3 is CSVEGTSGFFSGLDEQFF. CDR3 sequence (DNA): TGCAGCGTTGAAGGGACTAGCGGTTTTTTCTCGGGATTGGATGAGCAGTTCTTC.

The rearrangement joins TRBV5-1 to TRBJ1-2, with D possibly TRBD1 on 6 matching bases. The CDR3 extends over 15 amino acids. V gave up 4 bases and J gave up 4 bases, with 17 bases separating them. Germline V gene sequence: CDR1 SGHRS, CDR2 YFSETQ. The CDR3 coding sequence is TGCGCCAGCAGCCTGGCGGGGGGCGCGGGCTATGGCTACACCTTC. This translates into CASSLAGGAGYGYTF.

This clone showed up just once. The chain is built from TRBV12-3 or TRBV12-4 and TRBJ2-7, with 10 bases fitting TRBD1. There are 13 residues in the CDR3. The junction had 5 bases not matched to a gene; V was cut back by 6 bases and J by 6 bases. CDR3 loop: CASSFGTGAEQYF. In DNA form, the CDR3 reads TGTGCCAGCAGCTTCGGGACAGGGGCCGAGCAGTACTTC.

The chain combines TRBV7-2 with TRBJ2-2, with D possibly being TRBD2 (6 bases). The CDR3 totals 13 residues. Looked up from germline, CDR1 is SGHTA and CDR2 is FQGNSA. Trimming cost V 7 bases and J 6 bases, with 12 bases left between them. CDR3: CASTERESGELFF. CDR3 DNA sequence: TGTGCCAGCACCGAACGGGAGTCCGGGGAGCTGTTTTTT.

The V and J genes are TRBV19 and TRBJ2-2, with 8 positions matching TRBD2. J gave up 4 bases and V 7 bases, and 11 bases lay outside the gene matches. This CDR3 has 16 residues. The germline V gene has CDR1 LNHDA and CDR2 SQIVND (reference sequence). CDR3 sequence reads: CASKSGGPTITGELFF. CDR3 sequence (DNA): TGTGCCAGTAAGTCGGGGGGGCCTACAATCACCGGGGAGCTGTTTTTT.